This T cell receptor (beta chain) originates from a study of OX40 agonist ivuxolimab in advanced cancers. Study-level background: Patients were dosed with the agonistic anti-OX40 (CD134) antibody ivuxolimab.

The CDR3 is 17 amino acids. Germline CDR1 MDHEN, CDR2 SYDVKM. V was clipped by 3 bases and J by 3 bases; unmatched bases: 4. Findings and caveats of the study: Among the lowest peripheral clonal expansion occurred in 0.1-3.0 mg/kg partial responders.

Researchers took blood at baseline, on cycle 4 day 1, and on cycle 7 day 1. Clones were read by immunoSEQ multiplex PCR, and TCRdb kept only the in-frame ones, dropping some. The sample records approximately 90,000 clones, roughly 89% being singletons. Points on this clone: The antigen remains undetermined.

Sequenced here: CD4+ or CD8+ T cells sorted from blood, sampled in a trial of the OX40 agonist ivuxolimab. The sequence was obtained from an adult with an advanced solid tumor such as melanoma, head and neck, liver or kidney cancer. V gene TRBV28 combines with J gene TRBJ2-1; 14 bases match TRBD2. Written as DNA, the CDR3 is TGTGCCAGCAGTTTCGGACTAGCGGGGGGTCACTACAATGAGCAGTTCTTC. This codes for CASSFGLAGGHYNEQFF.